These T cell receptor beta chains were read from a single sample in a study of shared clonotypes between healthy human individuals. Some clones are missing from TCRdb's copy, which holds only in-frame ones; the method was immunoSEQ multiplex PCR. Among about 2.1 million clones, 93% were seen once, and the ten largest hold approximately 1.7%. The sample taken for sequencing was naive CD8+ T cells from PBMCs. The receptors originated from a man aged 18 to 29 in good health. Some clones in this sample may be carry-over from other donors' samples. Each CDR3 is given with its conserved first and last residue. Fields, in order: J gene, V gene, CDR3 protein.

TRBJ2-7	TRBV5-1	CASSWREGYEQYF
TRBJ2-2	TRBV25-1	CASSGLTGELFF
TRBJ2-7	TRBV2	CASSGTGSVEQYF
TRBJ2-7	TRBV7-9	CASSTLAGGPSYEQYF
TRBJ1-1	TRBV5-1	CASSLGQGYTEAFF
TRBJ1-1	TRBV19	CASSSRDRGTEAFF
TRBJ2-1	TRBV6-1	CASRPGLAPLNEQFF
TRBJ2-1	TRBV12-5	CASGLVAGGPYNEQFF
TRBJ1-1	TRBV28	CASSLVPGGPEAFF
TRBJ2-7	TRBV6-1	CASSEVEGWSYEQYF
TRBJ2-7	TRBV9	CASSEGTDPYEQYF
TRBJ1-4	TRBV7-7	CASSPGTTEKLFF
TRBJ2-1	TRBV28	CASRTGLAGSAYNEQFF
TRBJ2-1	TRBV7-9	CASSTSGTSQIEQFF
TRBJ1-5	TRBV25-1	CASSGGSNQPQHF
TRBJ2-2	TRBV6-5	CASSYVAREIPGELFF